This TCR beta chain was captured by sequencing in a study of radiotherapy plus CTLA-4 blockade in lung cancer. Sequencing used immunoSEQ multiplex PCR; TCRdb keeps in-frame clones, though not all of them. The sample consists of roughly 100,000 clones, about 81% of them appearing once. About this clone itself: Antigen: not known.

Germline lookup yields CDR1 MNHEY and CDR2 SMNVEV (reference sequence). The V end was cut by 6 bases, the J end by 5 bases, with 10 bases between. This CDR3 has 12 amino acids. The study, taken as a whole, reports: Response was reportedly best predicted by early blood T cell clone dynamics, with interferon-beta.

This sample comprised peripheral blood, obtained from a patient treated with radiotherapy plus ipilimumab. The rearrangement uses TRBV27 and TRBJ2-5; no firm D call. The source of this sequence is a human donor with non-small cell lung cancer who had a partial response to radiotherapy plus ipilimumab. CDR3 in amino acids: CASRSSGETQYF. The CDR3 nucleotides are TGTGCCAGCAGAAGCTCCGGGGAGACCCAGTACTTC.